This T cell receptor (beta chain) was sequenced for a study of shared T cell receptors in the human thymus (dated by TCRdb to 2020 to 2023). Looking at the study overall: The study examined how self-reactive, shared T-cell receptor alpha chains are generated in the human thymus.

The CDR3 runs 13 residues from the cysteine to the phenylalanine. The retained sequence is limited to the CDR3, 39 bases, with the frame set at the first base. The germline V gene sets CDR1 to KGHSH and CDR2 to LQKENI. From V the trimming removes 6 bases and from J it removes 9 bases, while the gene matches leave 6 bases of the junction unaccounted for. This clone was counted only a few times. No antigen is known for it. One base away there is no much larger clone; base qualities are not given. Library preparation used the immunoSEQ multiplex PCR assay. The source is immuneACCESS, and TCRdb retained only in-frame sequences with V and J called. Part of the clones is not carried over; for the studies checked, unresolved V genes explain less than half of this, and the remainder is unexplained. Within this sample are roughly 500,000 clones, with more than 75% of them counted one time only. The ten largest account for more than 0.01% of the sample.

This sample was shared with a second study, whose subject was human thymus T cells. The second study also describes: The donors were immunologically healthy infants in Finland who had open corrective cardiac surgery for congenital heart defects. Thymus tissue was collected as surgical resects that were removed during corrective cardiac surgery. Both the thymic and the peripheral blood repertoires appeared to show biased V and J gene segment usage. Highly overlapping thymic TCR repertoires among unrelated individuals were reported in the related research. The study used about 8 infant thymus samples plus four related peripheral blood samples to characterize TCR alpha and beta repertoires. The infant donors were roughly 7 to 250 days old, and the cohort included over five males and two females. Thymocytes were freed from the tissue by mechanical means and kept at -70 degrees C as pellets of roughly 8.5-31 million cells. A QIAsymphony instrument was used to extract genomic DNA from frozen cell pellets. TCRB and TCRAD loci were amplified from a standardized quantity of quality-controlled genomic DNA using the immunoSEQ multiplex PCR assay. The amplicons spanned the V(D)J region and were long enough to cover the CDR3 and allow V and J genes to be identified. The commercial immunoSEQ service was used to sequence amplicons on an Illumina platform. Primer bias and sequencing errors were corrected using previously described methods, and TCRAD and TCRB definitions followed the IMGT database. immunoSEQ Analyzer 3.0 and VDJTools were used for repertoire analysis, which covered basic statistics, V/J segment usage, diversity estimates, rarefaction and pairwise overlap. To estimate diversity, the Chao1, ChaoE, Efron-Thisted, Shannon and inverse Simpson indices were applied, and diversity was also estimated on datasets down-sampled to the smallest sample. Repertoire overlap used strict matching of CDR3 nucleotide sequence, V gene and J gene, with Jaccard-based multidimensional scaling clustering. On average, thymus samples yielded roughly 800,000 unique TCRB clonotypes, whereas blood samples yielded about 84,000.

In this chain, TRBV18 is recombined with TRBJ2-7; the central 12 bases match TRBD2. Sequenced material: thymocytes. This clonotype was obtained from a boy under two years old with a congenital heart defect. Donor details come from another sample of the same person, matched by shared clones. The sequence in DNA is TGTGCCAGCTCTAACGGACTAGCGGGATGGCAGTACTTC. This sequence encodes CASSNGLAGWQYF.